The 21 T cell receptor beta chains presented below share a single source sample, sequenced in a study of technical replicates of blood from a few donors. Repertoires were generated with immunoSEQ multiplex PCR, while TCRdb's copy carries only in-frame clones and drops some. The table shows roughly 100,000 clones, with about 96% occurring only once. The specimen sequenced was T cells isolated from PBMCs. These receptors were taken from a human donor in good health.

The V and J genes are TRBV7-2 and TRBJ1-1; TRBD1 aligns across 8 bases. The J segment lost 3 bases and the V segment lost 5 bases, leaving 5 bases of the junction unmatched. The CDR3 loop spans 14 amino acids. Germline CDR1 SGHTA, CDR2 FQGNSA. The CDR3 spells CASSPGQADTEAFF. For the CDR3, the DNA is TGTGCCAGCAGCCCGGGACAGGCAGACACTGAAGCTTTCTTT.

The rearrangement uses TRBV28 and TRBJ2-7; D possibly corresponds to TRBD1 (6 bases). Germline V gene lookup returns CDR1 MDHEN and CDR2 SYDVKM. CDR3 length: 14 residues. With 2 bases removed from V and 4 bases from J, the gap between germline ends came to 12 bases. The CDR3, as DNA: TGTGCCAGCAGTTTAGGGACAAGAGCATACGAGCAGTACTTC. This encodes CASSLGTRAYEQYF.

This chain links TRBV6-1 with TRBJ1-1; 11 bases are shared with TRBD1. Germline CDR1 MNHNS, CDR2 SASEGT. With 1 base clipped from V and 3 bases from J, the junction kept 7 bases outside the gene matches. The CDR3 runs to 17 residues. In DNA form, the CDR3 reads TGTGCCAGCAGTGAAGGGACAGGGGGCCGGTTGGACACTGAAGCTTTCTTT. Amino acids: CASSEGTGGRLDTEAFF.

V usage is TRBV6-6 and J usage is TRBJ2-1; TRBD2 aligns across 12 bases. Germline CDR1 reads MNHNY; CDR2 reads SVGAGI (reference sequence). This CDR3 has 16 amino acids. V trimming: 4 bases; J trimming: 1 base; junction bases outside the gene matches: 2. The CDR3 nucleotides are TGTGCCAGCAGTTCACTAGCGGGAGGTTCCTACAATGAGCAGTTCTTC. This translates into CASSSLAGGSYNEQFF.

The genes are TRBV14 and TRBJ1-4; no clear D. CDR1 and CDR2 from the germline V gene are SGHDN and FVKESK. V was pared by 4 bases and J by 11 bases, with 17 bases between. The length of the CDR3 is 14 residues. Written as DNA, the CDR3 is TGTGCCAGCAGCCCGCATACTTGGCCGGAGAAACTGTTTTTT. Translating it yields CASSPHTWPEKLFF.

The chain has TRBV29-1 and TRBJ1-1; D call uncertain. Germline lookup yields CDR1 SQVTM and CDR2 ANQGSEA. This CDR3 spans 11 amino acids. V lost 3 bases and J lost 1, with 3 bases in between. The CDR3 DNA sequence: TGCAGCGTTGATAAGAACACTGAAGCTTTCTTT. Amino acid sequence: CSVDKNTEAFF.

This rearrangement joins TRBV6-5 to TRBJ1-5, with D maybe TRBD1 (5 bases). CDR1 MNHEY and CDR2 SVGAGI come from the germline V gene. Deletions cut 4 bases from V and 3 bases from J, with 7 bases between. The CDR3 has 13 amino acids. DNA for the CDR3: TGTGCCAGCAGTTCAGGGCTCAATCAGCCCCAGCATTTT. Encoded protein: CASSSGLNQPQHF.

The chain joins TRBV4-2 to TRBJ2-6, with a tentative D call TRBD1 (6 bases). The V gene's germline CDR1 is LGHNA and CDR2 YNFKEQ. CDR3 length: 15 residues. The V gene lost 1 base and the J gene lost 2 bases, with 6 bases spanning the gap. The CDR3 loop reads CASSQAGAGANVLTF. CDR3 coding DNA: TGTGCCAGCAGCCAAGCAGGGGCTGGGGCCAACGTCCTGACTTTC.

The chain carries TRBV28 and TRBJ2-2; D not certain. V was trimmed by 10 bases and J by 1 base, leaving 7 bases between them. The CDR3 length is 12 residues. Looked up from germline, CDR1 is MDHEN and CDR2 is SYDVKM. As DNA, the CDR3 is TGTGCCACACACCTGAACACCGGGGAGCTGTTTTTT. Amino acid sequence: CATHLNTGELFF.

This clone was counted a single time. This chain uses TRBV28 with TRBJ2-7; TRBD2 aligns across 11 bases. With 11 bases clipped from V and 0 bases from J, the junction kept 3 bases outside the gene matches. CDR3 length: 13 amino acids. Germline CDR1 is MDHEN and CDR2 is SYDVKM. The CDR3 DNA reads TGTGCCGCGGGACTAGCGGCCTCCTACGAGCAGTACTTC. It encodes CAAGLAASYEQYF.

This chain uses TRBV6-5 with TRBJ2-7; no clear D gene. The germline V gene encodes CDR1 MNHEY and CDR2 SVGAGI. The CDR3 contains 11 residues. V was cut by 3 bases and J by 5 bases, with 5 bases left in between. The CDR3 DNA follows: TGTGCCAGCAGTTATCAGGACGAGCAGTACTTC. It specifies CASSYQDEQYF.

This chain links TRBV6-1 with TRBJ2-2; D possibly corresponds to TRBD2 (5 bases). The germline V gene encodes CDR1 MNHNS and CDR2 SASEGT. Between the trimmed V and J ends, which lost 1 base and 4 bases, there was a span of 7 bases. This CDR3 region has 14 residues. The CDR3 nucleotides are TGTGCCAGCAGTGAAGGGAGGCGCACCGGGGAGCTGTTTTTT. Its protein product is CASSEGRRTGELFF.

On this clone: A read error may account for a junction end that differs from germline. The chain recombines TRBV7-7 with TRBJ2-3; a possible D gene is TRBD2 (5 bases). In germline, CDR1 is SSHAT, CDR2 FNYEAQ (reference sequence). This CDR3 is 18 amino acids long. CDR3 region: CASSSGWIRGPSTDTQYF. CDR3 DNA: TGTGCTAGCAGCTCCGGGTGGATTAGAGGGCCTAGCACAGATACGCAGTATTTT.

The V call is TRBV6-1, the J call TRBJ2-7, with D possibly matching TRBD2 (6 bases). Trimming took 5 bases from V and 3 from J, leaving 14 bases between them. Germline CDR1 and CDR2: MNHNS and SASEGT. The CDR3 is 14 residues long. The CDR3 region is CASSRDWRGYEQYF. CDR3 DNA sequence: TGTGCCAGCAGTAGAGACTGGCGGGGCTACGAGCAGTACTTC.

This chain links TRBV9 with TRBJ1-1; unclear D gene. This CDR3 spans 13 amino acids. Trimming shortened V by 1 base and J by 1 base, and 5 bases separated the two germline ends. The germline V gene encodes CDR1 SGDLS and CDR2 YYNGEE. The CDR3 sequence: CASSVNRNTEAFF. Here the CDR3 DNA reads TGTGCCAGCAGCGTAAATAGGAACACTGAAGCTTTCTTT. Variable domain in full (rest from reference TRBV9 and TRBJ1-1): DSGVTQTPKHLITATGQRVTLRCSPRSGDLSVYWYQQSLDQGLQFLIQYYNGEERAKGNILERFSAQQFPDLHSELNLSSLELGDSALYFCASSVNRNTEAFFGQGTRLTVV.

The chain uses TRBV5-1 and TRBJ1-4; D gene unclear. In germline, CDR1 is SGHRS, CDR2 YFSETQ. The CDR3 covers 15 residues. V was trimmed by 1 base and J by 9 bases, leaving 16 bases between them. CDR3 DNA sequence: TGCGCCAGCAGCTTGACCAATTTCCGGGAGAAAAAACTGTTTTTT. Residues: CASSLTNFREKKLFF.

The chain is built from TRBV11-1 and TRBJ1-1; D is perhaps TRBD1 (5 bases). V shed 2 bases and J shed 9 bases, with 7 bases lying between them. Germline V gives CDR1 SGHAT, CDR2 FQDESV (reference sequence). The CDR3 covers 11 residues. CDR3 sequence (DNA): TGTGCCAGCAGCTTAAGGGGTCAAGCTTTCTTT. Translation gives CASSLRGQAFF. The full variable domain, in which reference TRBV11-1 and TRBJ1-1 provide the parts outside the CDR3, is EAEVAQSPRYKITEKSQAVAFWCDPISGHATLYWYRQILGQGPELLVQFQDESVVDDSQLPKDRFSAERLKGVDSTLKIQPAELGDSAMYLCASSLRGQAFFGQGTRLTVV.

The chain links TRBV6-6 to TRBJ2-7; maybe TRBD1 (6 bases). The CDR3 length is 13 residues. Trimming removed 4 bases from V and 3 bases from J, with 10 bases in between. From germline, CDR1 is MNHNY and CDR2 SVGAGI (reference sequence). The CDR3 region is CASSFTGNYEQYF. CDR3 DNA: TGTGCCAGCAGTTTTACAGGGAACTACGAGCAGTACTTC.

The chain uses TRBV15 and TRBJ1-1, with a possible D match to TRBD1 (5 bases). The CDR3 has 15 residues. CDR1 LNHNV and CDR2 YYDKDF come from the germline V gene (reference sequence). Trimming stripped 0 bases from V and 5 bases from J, with 13 bases between. DNA of the CDR3: TGTGCCACCAGCAGAGATCAAACAGGACGGACTGAAGCTTTCTTT. As protein: CATSRDQTGRTEAFF.

The chain employs TRBV5-1 and TRBJ2-1, with D uncertain. Looked up from germline, CDR1 is SGHRS and CDR2 is YFSETQ. CDR3 size: 15 residues. The V gene lost 0 bases and the J gene lost 4 bases, with 11 bases spanning the gap. In nucleotides, the CDR3 is TGCGCCAGCAGCTTGGCGCGCAGGTTATACAATGAGCAGTTCTTC. This encodes CASSLARRLYNEQFF. Based on the CDR3 plus reference TRBV5-1 and TRBJ2-1, the full variable domain is KAGVTQTPRYLIKTRGQQVTLSCSPISGHRSVSWYQQTPGQGLQFLFEYFSETQRNKGNFPGRFSGRQFSNSRSEMNVSTLELGDSALYLCASSLARRLYNEQFFGPGTRLTVL.

CDR3 amino acids: CASSLAGQGSQYF. CDR3 coding DNA: TGTGCCAGCAGCTTAGCTGGACAGGGCTCGCAGTATTTT. The rearrangement joins TRBV7-2 to TRBJ2-3; 8 bases are a match to TRBD1. CDR3 size: 13 residues. Germline V lookup: CDR1 SGHTA, CDR2 FQGNSA. J gave up 10 bases and V 0 bases, and 3 bases lay outside the gene matches.